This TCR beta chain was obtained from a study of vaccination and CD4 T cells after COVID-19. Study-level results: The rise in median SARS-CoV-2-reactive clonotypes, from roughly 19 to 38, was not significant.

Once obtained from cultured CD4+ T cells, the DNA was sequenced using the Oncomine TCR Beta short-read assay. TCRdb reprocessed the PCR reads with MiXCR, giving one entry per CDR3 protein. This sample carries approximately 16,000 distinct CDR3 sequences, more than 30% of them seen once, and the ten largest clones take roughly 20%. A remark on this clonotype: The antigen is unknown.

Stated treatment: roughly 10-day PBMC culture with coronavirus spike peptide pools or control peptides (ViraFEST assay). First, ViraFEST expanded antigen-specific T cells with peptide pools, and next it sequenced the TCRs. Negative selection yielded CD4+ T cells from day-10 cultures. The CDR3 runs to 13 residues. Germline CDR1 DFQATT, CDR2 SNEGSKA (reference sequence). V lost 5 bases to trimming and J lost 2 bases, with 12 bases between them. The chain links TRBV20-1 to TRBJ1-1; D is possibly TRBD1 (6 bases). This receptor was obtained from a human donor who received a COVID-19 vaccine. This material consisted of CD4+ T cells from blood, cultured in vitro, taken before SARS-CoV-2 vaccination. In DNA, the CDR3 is TGCAGTGCTGGGGGCTGGGAAAACACTGAAGCTTTCTTT. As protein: CSAGGWENTEAFF.